This is a list of T cell receptor beta chains from one sample in a study of OX40 agonist ivuxolimab in advanced cancers. Using immunoSEQ multiplex PCR, the repertoire was profiled, and TCRdb retains in-frame clones only, with some absent. This table holds 83,000 or so clones, around 84% found once. This specimen consisted of CD4+ or CD8+ T cells sorted from blood, obtained in a trial of the OX40 agonist ivuxolimab. These receptors all come from an adult with an advanced solid tumor such as melanoma, head and neck, liver or kidney cancer. Each CDR3 is given with its conserved first and last residue. The order of the fields is clone size, D gene, J gene, V gene, CDR3 DNA, CDR3 protein. A D gene is named only where the DNA matches it firmly. Not every row has a clone size; where given, it reads once, few, many or a size class.

>NA|NA|TRBJ2-5|TRBV18
TGTGCCAGCTCACCCTGGGCCCCCGGGACATCCGAGACCCAGTACTTC
CASSPWAPGTSETQYF
>NA|NA|TRBJ1-4|TRBV9
TGTGCCAGCAGCGTAGGAAACAGAGATTATGAAAAACTGTTTTTT
CASSVGNRDYEKLFF
>once|TRBD1|TRBJ1-3|TRBV9
TGTGCCAGCAGCGTCTCGACAGGGGGAAGAGGAAACACCATATATTTT
CASSVSTGGRGNTIYF
>NA|TRBD1|TRBJ1-5|TRBV19
TGTGCCAGTAGTATAGACAGGGGGAGCAATCAGCCCCAGCATTTT
CASSIDRGSNQPQHF
>few|NA|TRBJ1-5|TRBV2
TGTGCCAGCAGTACTAGAAGCAATCAGCCCCAGCATTTT
CASSTRSNQPQHF
>NA|NA|TRBJ2-7|TRBV21-1
TGTGCCAGCAGCTCTGGGGTGAGGGGACACGAGCAGTACTTC
CASSSGVRGHEQYF
>NA|NA|TRBJ2-7|TRBV28
TGTGCCAGCGCAGGACAACCCCTATCCCAAGAGCAGTACTTC
CASAGQPLSQEQYF
>NA|TRBD1|TRBJ1-5|TRBV2
TGTGCCAGCAGTGGGGACAGGGGGCAATACAATCAGCCCCAGCATTTT
CASSGDRGQYNQPQHF
>NA|TRBD1|TRBJ1-2|TRBV7-9
TGTGCCAGCAGCTTGGGACAGGTCAACTATGGCTACACCTTC
CASSLGQVNYGYTF
>NA|NA|TRBJ1-2|TRBV2
TGTGCCAGCACTGTAGGGGAGGGCGGGGGCTACACCTTC
CASTVGEGGGYTF
>NA|TRBD1|TRBJ1-4|TRBV4-1
TGCGCCAGCAGCCACATGACAGGGGGGATGACTAATGAAAAACTGTTTTTT
CASSHMTGGMTNEKLFF
>NA|NA|TRBJ2-2|TRBV4-2
TGTGCCAGCAGCCATGGGGGCAGGGGAGGGCACGGGGAGCTGTTTTTT
CASSHGGRGGHGELFF
>few|NA|TRBJ2-2|TRBV19
TGTGCCAGTAGTATAAATTCCGGGGAGCTGTTTTTT
CASSINSGELFF
>NA|TRBD1|TRBJ2-5|TRBV29-1
TGCAGCGTGGTCCCAGGGGGCTCCCAAGAGACCCAGTACTTC
CSVVPGGSQETQYF
>NA|NA|TRBJ1-6|TRBV6-5
TGTGCCAGCAGTCGGGACGTCCATAATTCACCCCTCCACTTT
CASSRDVHNSPLHF
>NA|NA|TRBJ2-2|TRBV19
TGTGCCAGTAGTCAGGCCGGGCGAGTCGGGGAGCTGTTTTTT
CASSQAGRVGELFF
>NA|TRBD2|TRBJ2-7|TRBV4-2
TGTGCCAGCAGCCAAGAAGTCGACGGGGGGGGCGACCACGAGCAGTACTTC
CASSQEVDGGGDHEQYF
>NA|NA|TRBJ1-3|TRBV21-1
TGTGCCAGCAGCAAAGGCCCTGGGAGGGGGCCTGGAAACACCATATATTTT
CASSKGPGRGPGNTIYF
>NA|NA|TRBJ2-2|TRBV10-2
TGCGCCAGCAGTGCGGCAGCCGGGGAGCTGTTTTTT
CASSAAAGELFF
>NA|TRBD1|TRBJ1-1|TRBV5-6
TGTGCCAGCACCAAACCCCAGGGGGATATCACTGAAGCTTTCTTT
CASTKPQGDITEAFF
>NA|NA|TRBJ1-1|TRBV7-2
TGTGCCAGCAGCTTAAGAGCAGCGAACATGAACACTGAAGCTTTCTTT
CASSLRAANMNTEAFF
>NA|TRBD1|TRBJ1-4|TRBV6-5
TGTGCCAGCAGTTACTCGAACAGGGGGAATGAAAAACTGTTTTTT
CASSYSNRGNEKLFF
>NA|NA|TRBJ2-2|TRBV18
TGTGCCAGCTCACCACTCTCCGGGGAAGTCACCGGGGAGCTGTTTTTT
CASSPLSGEVTGELFF
>NA|NA|TRBJ2-7|TRBV5-8
TGTGCCAGCAGCTCCCAGGGTGCCACGTCCGCGCAGTACTTC
CASSSQGATSAQYF
>NA|NA|TRBJ1-6|TRBV5-4
TGTGCCAGCAGCCAGGGGCGGGGCAGGGACAATTCACCCCTCCACTTT
CASSQGRGRDNSPLHF
>NA|NA|TRBJ1-4|TRBV6-1
TGTGCCAGCGGTCCATTTACGGCGTCTAATGAAAAACTGTTTTTT
CASGPFTASNEKLFF